In this sample, the clone carrying this T cell receptor (beta chain) turned up once. Its antigen remains unknown. This record belongs to a study of cytomegalovirus exposure and HLA in healthy donors. Study-wide results and limits: According to an earlier analysis, most TCR beta V segments yielded productive rearrangements about 90% or about 30% of the time.

The germline CDR1 and CDR2 sequences are SQVTM and ANQGSEA. CDR3 length: 14 amino acids. With V trimmed by 3 bases and J by 3 bases, 2 bases remained unmatched. 60 Vbeta and 13 Jbeta primers were used in PCR. Clones were read by immunoSEQ multiplex PCR, and TCRdb kept only the in-frame ones, dropping some. The data show roughly 100,000 clones, around 67% seen once. The sequenced sample was PBMCs. This TCR derives from a woman aged 45-59 years in good health and CMV-seronegative. The V gene is TRBV29-1, the J gene TRBJ2-1, with 10 bases lining up with TRBD1. In nucleotides, the CDR3 is TGCAGCGTTGATCGGACAGGGGGCTACAATGAGCAGTTCTTC. It is translated as CSVDRTGGYNEQFF.